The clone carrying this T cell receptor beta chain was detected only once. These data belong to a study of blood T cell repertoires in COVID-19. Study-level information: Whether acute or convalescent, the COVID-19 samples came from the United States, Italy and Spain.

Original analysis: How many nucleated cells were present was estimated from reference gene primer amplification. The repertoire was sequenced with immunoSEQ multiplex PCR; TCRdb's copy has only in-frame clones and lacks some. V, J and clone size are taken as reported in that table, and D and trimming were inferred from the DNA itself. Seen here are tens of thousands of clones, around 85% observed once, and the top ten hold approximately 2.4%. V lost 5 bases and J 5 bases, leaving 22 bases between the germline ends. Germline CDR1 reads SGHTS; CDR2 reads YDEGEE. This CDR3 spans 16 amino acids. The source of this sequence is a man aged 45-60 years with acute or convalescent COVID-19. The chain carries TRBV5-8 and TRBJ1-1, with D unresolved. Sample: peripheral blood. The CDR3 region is CASSWTHGIRGTEAFF. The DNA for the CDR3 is TGTGCCAGCAGTTGGACTCACGGGATCAGAGGAACTGAAGCTTTCTTT.